The 15 T cell receptor beta chains below all came from one sample that was sequenced in a study of OX40 agonist ivuxolimab in advanced cancers. Assay: immunoSEQ multiplex PCR; the TCRdb copy retains only in-frame clones and omits some. Of some 57,000 clones in the sample, 84% are singletons; the top ten hold 1.2%. Sample: CD4+ or CD8+ T cells sorted from blood, taken in a trial of the OX40 agonist ivuxolimab. The receptors originated from an adult with an advanced solid tumor such as melanoma, head and neck, liver or kidney cancer.

In this sample, this clone turned up a few times. The chain couples TRBV7-6 to TRBJ2-1; D is undetermined. Trimming removed 3 bases at V and 5 bases at J, with 11 bases between. CDR1 SGHVS and CDR2 FNYEAQ come from the germline V gene. The CDR3 consists of 14 residues. This chain's CDR3 is CASSFYGGNNEQFF. DNA for the CDR3: TGTGCCAGCAGCTTTTACGGTGGGAACAATGAGCAGTTCTTC.

The chain joins TRBV28 to TRBJ2-2; the match to TRBD1 covers 8 bases. V was pared by 10 bases and J by 7 bases, with 8 bases of the junction left unmatched. This CDR3 has 13 amino acids. Germline lookup yields CDR1 MDHEN and CDR2 SYDVKM. CDR3 residues: CATRTGILGELFF. CDR3 nucleotide sequence: TGTGCCACCAGGACAGGGATTCTCGGGGAGCTGTTTTTT.

The chain employs TRBV6-1 and TRBJ2-1, with D uncertain. Germline CDR1 reads MNHNS; CDR2 reads SASEGT. The ends were cut back, 6 bases at V and 5 bases at J, with 8 bases in the middle. The CDR3 consists of 12 residues. The chain's CDR3 is CASRPDHNEQFF. Here the CDR3 DNA reads TGTGCCAGCAGGCCTGACCACAATGAGCAGTTCTTC.

This clone was picked up one time. The chain links TRBV11-3 to TRBJ1-1; D is unresolved. The CDR3 length is 13 residues. The V and J ends lost 5 bases and 4 bases respectively, with 11 bases between them. Looked up from germline, CDR1 is SGHNT and CDR2 is YENEEA. CDR3 nucleotide sequence: TGTGCCAGCAGCGCGTTGCCGTTCACTGAAGCTTTCTTT. Protein: CASSALPFTEAFF.

The chain couples TRBV7-2 to TRBJ2-1, with a possible D match to TRBD2 (5 bases). Germline V lookup: CDR1 SGHTA, CDR2 FQGNSA. This CDR3 region has 15 residues. Trimming removed 0 bases at V and 6 bases at J, with 12 bases between. CDR3 region: CASSLAVASFNEQFF. CDR3 coding DNA: TGTGCCAGCAGCTTAGCTGTAGCTAGCTTCAATGAGCAGTTCTTC.

In this sample, this clone turned up a few times. This sequence joins TRBV5-4 and TRBJ2-1; weak D call: TRBD2 (6 bases). CDR1 SGHNT and CDR2 YYREEE come from the germline V gene (reference sequence). CDR3 size: 19 residues. The V gene lost 1 base and the J gene lost 4 bases, with 24 bases spanning the gap. In nucleotides, the CDR3 is TGTGCCAGCAGCTTGTTCTCCCTCCTCCGGGAGAAATTTTACAATGAGCAGTTCTTC. Protein: CASSLFSLLREKFYNEQFF.

The rearrangement uses TRBV27 and TRBJ2-7; 11 nucleotides align to TRBD1. Trimming took 5 bases from V and 5 from J; bases not matched to a gene: 14. The CDR3 consists of 17 residues. In germline, CDR1 is MNHEY, CDR2 SMNVEV (reference sequence). CDR3 protein: CASSLTPRDRGGHEQYF. CDR3 DNA sequence: TGTGCCAGCAGTCTTACCCCCCGGGACAGGGGGGGCCACGAGCAGTACTTC.

A single count supports this clone. The chain carries TRBV5-1 and TRBJ2-4; perhaps TRBD1 as D (5 bases). The V gene lost 0 bases and the J gene lost 7 bases, with 14 bases spanning the gap. The germline V gene encodes CDR1 SGHRS and CDR2 YFSETQ. The CDR3 runs 15 residues. The CDR3 here is CASSLEGQFGNIQYF. CDR3 sequence (DNA): TGCGCCAGCAGCTTGGAGGGGCAATTTGGCAACATTCAGTACTTC. The variable domain in full, completed from reference TRBV5-1 and TRBJ2-4, reads KAGVTQTPRYLIKTRGQQVTLSCSPISGHRSVSWYQQTPGQGLQFLFEYFSETQRNKGNFPGRFSGRQFSNSRSEMNVSTLELGDSALYLCASSLEGQFGNIQYFGAGTRLSVL.

The CDR3 region has the DNA TGTGCCAGCAGCTTGCAGGGATCCACAGATACGCAGTATTTT. This encodes CASSLQGSTDTQYF. This rearrangement joins TRBV7-6 to TRBJ2-3, with TRBD1 as a possible D gene (5 bases). This CDR3 contains 14 residues. The germline V gene encodes CDR1 SGHVS and CDR2 FNYEAQ. V lost 3 bases and J lost 2, with 9 bases in between.

V and J are TRBV9 and TRBJ1-4; unclear D gene. This CDR3 has 13 amino acids. Trimming removed 0 bases at V and 7 bases at J, with 7 bases between. Germline CDR1 reads SGDLS; CDR2 reads YYNGEE. DNA of the CDR3: TGTGCCAGCAGCGTAGAAGGGAGTGAAAAACTGTTTTTT. It specifies CASSVEGSEKLFF. Full variable domain (missing parts from reference TRBV9 and TRBJ1-4): DSGVTQTPKHLITATGQRVTLRCSPRSGDLSVYWYQQSLDQGLQFLIQYYNGEERAKGNILERFSAQQFPDLHSELNLSSLELGDSALYFCASSVEGSEKLFFGSGTQLSVL.

The CDR3 sequence: CASSLNGLAEQYF. The CDR3 nucleotides read TGTGCCAGCAGCCTTAACGGACTAGCCGAGCAGTACTTC. This sequence joins TRBV11-3 and TRBJ2-7; TRBD2 agrees at 8 bases. CDR1 and CDR2 (germline): SGHNT, YENEEA. The CDR3 has 13 residues. J gave up 6 bases and V 5 bases, and 6 bases lay outside the gene matches.

This clone was picked up a small number of times. The J gene is TRBJ2-3, the V gene TRBV7-9, with D possibly TRBD1 on 5 matching bases. The germline V gene encodes CDR1 SEHNR and CDR2 FQNEAQ (reference sequence). This CDR3 has 15 amino acids. Trimming shortened V by 4 bases and J by 8 bases, and 19 bases separated the two germline ends. The chain's CDR3 is CASSSSLGRVPTQYF. The CDR3 DNA sequence: TGTGCCAGCAGCTCCAGCCTGGGGCGAGTGCCTACGCAGTATTTT.

The chain combines TRBV11-3 with TRBJ2-1; D assignment may be TRBD1 or TRBD2 (9 bases each). The CDR3 contains 15 residues. V was trimmed by 5 bases and J by 7 bases, leaving 18 bases between them. In germline, CDR1 is SGHNT, CDR2 YENEEA. The CDR3 DNA follows: TGTGCCAGCAGCACAGGGGGCGGGAGGGAGAATGAGCAGTTCTTC. Its translation: CASSTGGGRENEQFF.

The genes are TRBV6-5 and TRBJ2-7; D is undetermined. Looked up from germline, CDR1 is MNHEY and CDR2 is SVGAGI. This CDR3 has 11 residues. Trimming removed 2 bases from V and 3 bases from J, with 2 bases in between. This chain's CDR3 is CASSYLYEQYF. For the CDR3, the DNA is TGTGCCAGCAGTTACCTCTACGAGCAGTACTTC.

The CDR3 nucleotides read TGTGCCAGCAGTTACTCCAGGGACACTGAAGCTTTCTTT. It translates to CASSYSRDTEAFF. The J gene is TRBJ1-1, the V gene TRBV6-6, with a tentative D call TRBD1 (5 bases). V lost 0 bases, J lost 3 bases, and 5 bases lay in between. Germline V gives CDR1 MNHNY, CDR2 SVGAGI (reference sequence). The CDR3 runs to 13 residues.